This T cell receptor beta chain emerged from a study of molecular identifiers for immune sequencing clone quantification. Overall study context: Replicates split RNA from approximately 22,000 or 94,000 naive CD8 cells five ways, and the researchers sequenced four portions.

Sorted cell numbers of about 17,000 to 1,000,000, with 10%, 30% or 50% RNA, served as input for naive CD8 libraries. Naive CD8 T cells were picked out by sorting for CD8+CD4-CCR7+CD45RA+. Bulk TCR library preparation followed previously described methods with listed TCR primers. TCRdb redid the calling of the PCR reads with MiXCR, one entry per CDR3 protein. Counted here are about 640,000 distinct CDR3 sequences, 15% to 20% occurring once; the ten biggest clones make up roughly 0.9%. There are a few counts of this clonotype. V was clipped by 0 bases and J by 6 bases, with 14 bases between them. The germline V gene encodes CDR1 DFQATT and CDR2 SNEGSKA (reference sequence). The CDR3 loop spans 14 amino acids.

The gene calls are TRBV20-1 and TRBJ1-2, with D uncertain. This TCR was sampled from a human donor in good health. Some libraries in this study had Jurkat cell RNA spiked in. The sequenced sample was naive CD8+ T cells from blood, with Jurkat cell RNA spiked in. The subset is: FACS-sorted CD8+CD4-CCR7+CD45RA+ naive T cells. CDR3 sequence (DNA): TGCAGTGCTAGAGAGGTCTTAAACATCGATGGCTACACCTTC. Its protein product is CSAREVLNIDGYTF.